This entry lists 24 T cell receptor beta chains sequenced from one sample in a study of blood T cell repertoires in COVID-19 (dated by TCRdb to the early 2020s). Receptor amplification or capture employed the immunoSEQ multiplex PCR assay. TCRdb obtained this table from immuneACCESS and retained in-frame rearrangements with V and J assigned. These tables miss some clones; where compared with another copy, unresolved V genes account for less than half of the shortfall, and the remainder is unexplained. The sample table holds 150,000 to 200,000 clones, of which 70% to 90% were seen once. The top ten hold approximately 3% of the sample. The sequenced sample was peripheral blood. The receptors stem from a man between 60 and 75 years old with acute or convalescent COVID-19.

The chain combines TRBV6-6 with TRBJ2-2; 9 bases line up with TRBD1. This CDR3 is built from 18 residues. V lost 5 bases, J lost 2 bases, and 12 bases stayed unmatched. The V gene's germline CDR1 is MNHNY and CDR2 SVGAGI (reference sequence). CDR3 sequence (DNA): TGTGCCAGCAGTCGAAAAGGGGACAGGGTGCTCAACACCGGGGAGCTGTTTTTT. This translates into CASSRKGDRVLNTGELFF.

This clone was counted a single time. Other DNA sequences in this specimen translate into the identical CDR3. The chain is built from TRBV15 and TRBJ2-2, with D perhaps TRBD2 (6 bases). The CDR3 contains 14 residues. Between the trimmed V and J ends, which lost 0 bases and 5 bases, there was a span of 7 bases. The V gene's germline CDR1 is LNHNV and CDR2 YYDKDF (reference sequence). CDR3 sequence (DNA): TGTGCCACCAGCAGAGACCGGGGGACCGGGGAGCTGTTTTTT. Amino acid sequence: CATSRDRGTGELFF.

Comment on this clone: Mismatch with germline at one junction end may stem from a read error. The chain employs TRBV6-2 or TRBV6-3 and TRBJ1-2; perhaps TRBD1 as D (5 bases). The CDR3 has 16 amino acids. CDR1 is MNHEY and CDR2 is SVGEGT in the germline V gene. The CDR3 DNA reads TGTGCCACCAGTCGATGGGGCTACGGGTTCAAAGATGGCTACACCTTC. Translation: CATSRWGYGFKDGYTF.

The table lists this clone with a few counts. This chain uses TRBV12-3 or TRBV12-4 with TRBJ1-2; TRBD1 aligns across 7 bases. This CDR3 is 13 amino acids long. V dropped 6 bases and J dropped 6; count of bases not matched to a gene: 7. The CDR3 region is CASRTQGKDGYTF. CDR3 bases: TGTGCCAGCAGGACACAGGGGAAGGATGGCTACACCTTC.

This rearrangement joins TRBV29-1 to TRBJ1-2, with 8 bases aligning to TRBD1. Germline V lookup: CDR1 SQVTM, CDR2 ANQGSEA. Trimming at V came to 4 bases and at J to 4 bases, leaving 5 bases not matched to a gene. The CDR3 totals 13 residues. CDR3 loop: CSVGPGGFYGYTF. In DNA, the CDR3 is TGCAGCGTTGGGCCAGGGGGCTTCTATGGCTACACCTTC.

This rearrangement joins TRBV5-1 to TRBJ1-2; D unclear. The germline V gene has CDR1 SGHRS and CDR2 YFSETQ. CDR3 length: 16 amino acids. Trimming cost V 4 bases and J 0 bases, with 16 bases left between them. CDR3 nucleotide sequence: TGCGCCAGCAGCCTACAACGGACGGGAGCTAACTATGGCTACACCTTC. This codes for CASSLQRTGANYGYTF.

The chain employs TRBV5-1 and TRBJ1-1; 7 nucleotides line up with TRBD1. V lost 3 bases to trimming and J lost 4 bases; unmatched junction nucleotides: 6. Per germline, CDR1 SGHRS and CDR2 YFSETQ. This CDR3 has 14 residues. The CDR3 DNA sequence: TGCGCCAGCAGCTACGGACAGGCCGTCACTGAAGCTTTCTTT. It specifies CASSYGQAVTEAFF.

The chain combines TRBV18 with TRBJ1-2; D is undetermined. The CDR3 is 14 residues long. Germline CDR1 reads KGHSH; CDR2 reads LQKENI. The V end was cut by 3 bases, the J end by 5 bases, with 13 bases between. The CDR3 sequence: CASSPMAEVYGYTF. The CDR3 coding sequence is TGTGCCAGCTCACCCATGGCAGAAGTTTATGGCTACACCTTC.

This rearrangement joins TRBV11-2 to TRBJ1-6; 7 bases are shared with TRBD1. CDR3 length: 15 amino acids. CDR1 is SGHAT and CDR2 is FQNNGV in the germline V gene. V trimming: 5 bases; J trimming: 7 bases; junction bases outside the gene matches: 8. CDR3 loop: CASSPRQGRNSPLHF. CDR3 DNA: TGTGCCAGCAGCCCCAGACAGGGCCGGAATTCACCCCTCCACTTT.

The rearrangement joins TRBV7-2 to TRBJ2-5, with TRBD2 identical over 13 bases. V dropped 1 base and J dropped 5; count of bases not matched to a gene: 7. The CDR3 runs 17 residues. Looked up from germline, CDR1 is SGHTA and CDR2 is FQGNSA. CDR3 in DNA: TGTGCCAGCAGCTTAGGGGGACTAGCGGGGATTGTTGAGACCCAGTACTTC. As protein: CASSLGGLAGIVETQYF.

This chain uses TRBV5-4 with TRBJ2-3, with a possible D match to TRBD2 (7 bases). The CDR3 runs to 15 residues. Trimming shortened V by 5 bases and J by 0 bases, and 13 bases separated the two germline ends. Germline-derived CDR1 and CDR2 are SGHNT and YYREEE (reference sequence). For the CDR3, the DNA is TGTGCCAGCAGGGGCGGGGGCGGTAGCACAGATACGCAGTATTTT. This encodes CASRGGGGSTDTQYF.

The CDR3 bases are TGTGCCAGTAGTCCGGACAGGGTGGGCACTGGAAACACCATATATTTT. It yields the protein CASSPDRVGTGNTIYF. The V and J genes are TRBV19 and TRBJ1-3, with 8 bases matching TRBD1. The V and J ends lost 5 bases and 2 bases, in that order; junction bases with no gene match: 8. The CDR3 extends over 16 amino acids. The V gene's germline CDR1 is LNHDA and CDR2 SQIVND (reference sequence).

The CDR3 DNA reads as TGCGCCAGCAGCCAAGATCTACTGGACACTGAAGCTTTCTTT. It codes for CASSQDLLDTEAFF. The chain joins TRBV4-3 to TRBJ1-1; D unclear. This CDR3 is 14 amino acids long. The V gene's germline CDR1 is LGHNA and CDR2 YSLEER. The V gene lost 0 bases and the J gene lost 3 bases, with 8 bases spanning the gap.

This clone was detected once. V is TRBV4-1 and J is TRBJ2-1; the D gene is possibly TRBD2 (5 bases). Trimming stripped 0 bases from V and 1 base from J, with 10 bases between. Germline lookup yields CDR1 MGHRA and CDR2 YSYEKL. This CDR3 contains 16 residues. CDR3 sequence: CASSQEVAGSYNEQFF. DNA of the CDR3: TGCGCCAGCAGCCAAGAGGTCGCGGGTTCCTACAATGAGCAGTTCTTC.

The chain carries TRBV3-1 (or the pseudogene TRBV3-2) and TRBJ2-6, with a tentative D call TRBD1 (5 bases). Germline CDR1 LGHDT, CDR2 YNNKEL (reference sequence). V was pared by 4 bases and J by 0 bases, with 13 bases between. This CDR3 spans 17 amino acids. CDR3 sequence: CASSLGQGNSGANVLTF. CDR3 nucleotides: TGTGCCAGCAGCCTCGGGCAGGGTAACTCTGGGGCCAACGTCCTGACTTTC.

This clone was seen only a few times. This chain links TRBV6-5 with TRBJ2-2; TRBD1 is a possible D gene (5 bases). Germline CDR1 is MNHEY and CDR2 is SVGAGI. V shed 6 bases and J shed 7 bases, with 18 bases lying between them. This CDR3 comprises 15 residues. CDR3 protein: CASSGQLGTIGELFF. DNA for the CDR3: TGTGCCAGCAGCGGACAATTAGGTACTATCGGGGAGCTGTTTTTT.

This clone appeared a single time. The chain uses TRBV30 and TRBJ1-1; TRBD1 aligns across 9 bases. The length of the CDR3 is 14 residues. Germline CDR1 and CDR2: GTSNPN and SVGIG (reference sequence). J gave up 4 bases and V 3 bases, and 6 bases lay outside the gene matches. CDR3 sequence reads: CAWSPGTGTTEAFF. The CDR3 DNA reads as TGTGCCTGGAGCCCCGGGACAGGGACCACTGAAGCTTTCTTT.

The chain joins TRBV27 to TRBJ2-5; 7 bases fit TRBD1. Looked up from germline, CDR1 is MNHEY and CDR2 is SMNVEV (reference sequence). Trimming cost V 3 bases and J 2 bases; bases outside gene matches: 6. This CDR3 contains 15 residues. The CDR3 region has the DNA TGTGCCAGCAGTTTTATGACGGGACAGCAAGAGACCCAGTACTTC. It codes for CASSFMTGQQETQYF.

This clone was seen once. The J gene is TRBJ1-2, the V gene TRBV5-1, with a weak D call TRBD1 (6 bases). CDR3 length: 14 residues. V lost 0 bases and J lost 8, with 14 bases in between. CDR1 is SGHRS and CDR2 is YFSETQ in the germline V gene. The CDR3 spells CASSLDLGAKGYTF. DNA for the CDR3: TGCGCCAGCAGCTTGGATCTGGGGGCAAAGGGCTACACCTTC.

The rearrangement links TRBV6-5 to TRBJ2-3; no clear D. This CDR3 contains 16 residues. The ends were cut back, 0 bases at V and 2 bases at J, with 12 bases in the middle. The V gene's germline CDR1 is MNHEY and CDR2 SVGAGI. For the CDR3, the DNA is TGTGCCAGCAGTTACTCGAGAGAGATCAACACAGATACGCAGTATTTT. Its protein product is CASSYSREINTDTQYF.

The chain couples TRBV2 to TRBJ2-7; D is uncertain. With 1 base removed from V and 1 base from J, the gap between germline ends came to 11 bases. The CDR3 runs to 15 residues. Germline CDR1 is SNHLY and CDR2 is FYNNEI. In nucleotides, the CDR3 is TGTGCCAGCAGTGAAGGTCGGGTCAGTTCCTACGAGCAGTACTTC. It is translated as CASSEGRVSSYEQYF.

This clone was recorded a few times. The chain recombines TRBV6-5 with TRBJ2-2, with D perhaps TRBD2 (5 bases). CDR3 length: 16 amino acids. Trimming removed 0 bases at V and 3 bases at J, with 11 bases between. CDR1 and CDR2 (germline): MNHEY, SVGAGI. The CDR3: CASSYSSGRDTGELFF. In DNA, the CDR3 is TGTGCCAGCAGTTACTCGTCCGGGCGGGACACCGGGGAGCTGTTTTTT.

This chain's CDR3 is CASSFRDTSPYEQYF. The CDR3 nucleotides are TGTGCCAGCAGCTTTCGGGACACCTCACCCTACGAGCAGTACTTC. The V and J genes are TRBV11-2 and TRBJ2-7; a possible D gene is TRBD1 (6 bases). This CDR3 has 15 amino acids. Trimming pared 3 bases from V and 2 bases from J, leaving 14 bases between. The germline V gene has CDR1 SGHAT and CDR2 FQNNGV.

The chain has TRBV6-5 and TRBJ1-4; D perhaps matches TRBD1 (5 bases). The CDR3 is 14 amino acids. Trimming pared 3 bases from V and 8 bases from J, leaving 13 bases between. The germline gives CDR1 MNHEY, CDR2 SVGAGI. As DNA, the CDR3 is TGTGCCAGCAGTTATTCGGGGGGGAAGGAAAAACTGTTTTTT. Amino acids: CASSYSGGKEKLFF.